The present T cell receptor (beta chain) was sequenced within a study of T-cell reconstitution after alpha-beta-depleted transplantation in children. Study results and caveats: Surviving recipient T cells and thymic progenitors underlay high day-60 TCRbeta diversity in some patients.

For TCRbeta, the library was prepared with unique molecular identifiers. Via MiXCR, TCRdb re-called the PCR reads, giving one row per CDR3 protein. The sample holds fewer than 750,000 distinct CDR3 sequences; about 23% are singletons and the top ten take 12% to 15%. Ten or more counts support this clonotype. The target antigen is unknown. The germline V gene has CDR1 MNHNS and CDR2 SASEGT. V lost 1 base and J 6 bases, leaving 10 bases between the germline ends. This CDR3 has 14 residues. The origin of this receptor is a boy younger than two who had a stem cell transplant for acute myeloid leukemia, so the T cells may come from the graft donor. The gene calls are TRBV6-1 and TRBJ2-1, with a tentative D call TRBD1 (6 bases). The sequenced sample was PBMCs, mostly from graft donor cells, obtained 360 days after TCRalphabeta/CD19-depleted stem cell transplant. The CDR3 region has the DNA TGTGCCAGCAGTGAAGGGGACATCCCCAATGAGCAGTTCTTC. This codes for CASSEGDIPNEQFF.